Following are 28 T cell receptor beta chains from one sample sequenced in a study of T cells expressing NK-cell markers. TCRdb re-called the 5' RACE reads, yielding one record per CDR3 amino acid sequence without DNA. This table holds some 140,000 distinct CDR3 sequences. The sample consisted of blood T cells: a sorted CD56 or NKG2C T cell subset, CD4+ or CD8+ T cells, or bulk PBMC T cells (not recorded which). These receptors all stem from a woman aged 45-60 years in good health.

The chain employs TRBV4-1 and TRBJ2-1. Germline V gene data show CDR1 as MGHRA and CDR2 as YSYEKL. The CDR3 is 14 residues long. The CDR3 spells CASSQDSDANEQFF.

The V and J genes are TRBV5-1 and TRBJ2-3; the TCRdb D gene call, TRBD1, has no DNA to confirm it. The CDR3 is 16 amino acids. Germline V gene data show CDR1 as SGHRS and CDR2 as YFSETQ. This CDR3 is CASSLGPGRITDTQYF. Filled out from reference TRBV5-1 and TRBJ2-3, the complete variable domain reads KAGVTQTPRYLIKTRGQQVTLSCSPISGHRSVSWYQQTPGQGLQFLFEYFSETQRNKGNFPGRFSGRQFSNSRSEMNVSTLELGDSALYLCASSLGPGRITDTQYFGPGTRLTVL.

This chain uses TRBV4-1 with TRBJ2-5; TCRdb lists TRBD1, though no DNA is available to test this call. Germline CDR1 and CDR2: MGHRA and YSYEKL. This CDR3 contains 17 residues. CDR3 amino acids: CASSQGGVVAAQETQYF.

The rearrangement links TRBV18 to TRBJ2-3; TCRdb calls TRBD2, which cannot be checked without DNA. The CDR3 spans 15 residues. Per germline, CDR1 KGHSH and CDR2 LQKENI. CDR3 residues: CASSPDEGPTDTQYF.

The chain carries TRBV14 and TRBJ1-2; TCRdb's assignment of TRBD1 cannot be checked, as there is no DNA. Germline V gene data show CDR1 as SGHDN and CDR2 as FVKESK. The CDR3 extends over 14 amino acids. The CDR3 spells CASSHLQGNYGYTF.

The chain carries TRBV7-9 and TRBJ2-1; TCRdb lists TRBD2, though no DNA is available to test this call. Per the germline V gene, CDR1 is SEHNR and CDR2 is FQNEAQ (reference sequence). The CDR3 has 17 amino acids. The CDR3 spells CASNSAASGTSYNEQFF.

The chain joins TRBV14 to TRBJ2-5; TCRdb names TRBD1, which stays unverified in the absence of DNA. Germline CDR1 is SGHDN and CDR2 is FVKESK. The CDR3 is 14 residues long. The CDR3 here is CASSQEGRGETQYF.

J is TRBJ2-1 and V is TRBV24-1. This CDR3 has 12 amino acids. CDR1 is KGHDR, CDR2 SFDVKD, per germline. CDR3 region: CATSGSYNEQFF.

CDR3 sequence reads: CASRAGGLTYNEQFF. The chain has TRBV9 and TRBJ2-1; the D call of TRBD2 rests on TCRdb alone, since no DNA is present to check it. The CDR3 runs 15 residues. Per the germline V gene, CDR1 is SGDLS and CDR2 is YYNGEE.

V and J are TRBV13 and TRBJ2-3; TCRdb names TRBD1, which stays unverified in the absence of DNA. CDR1 is PRHDT, CDR2 FYEKMQ, per germline (reference sequence). The CDR3 is 14 residues long. CDR3 sequence reads: CASSFAEGEDTQYF.

The V gene is TRBV7-8, the J gene TRBJ2-1. CDR3 length: 12 residues. Germline CDR1 reads SGHVS; CDR2 reads FQNEAQ. The CDR3 protein is CASSIQLNEQFF.

The CDR3 spells CATSDPPRTETYEQYF. The rearrangement joins TRBV24-1 to TRBJ2-7; TCRdb returns TRBD1, unconfirmable since there is no DNA. This CDR3 has 16 residues. Germline values: CDR1 KGHDR, CDR2 SFDVKD.

The chain carries TRBV13 and TRBJ2-3; TCRdb gives TRBD2 as the D gene, but with no DNA this cannot be confirmed. The CDR3 has 15 residues. Per the germline V gene, CDR1 is PRHDT and CDR2 is FYEKMQ (reference sequence). The chain's CDR3 is CASSLGGLREDTQYF.

The chain carries TRBV20-1 and TRBJ1-2; TCRdb calls TRBD1, which cannot be checked without DNA. Germline V gene sequence: CDR1 DFQATT, CDR2 SNEGSKA (reference sequence). The length of the CDR3 is 14 residues. The CDR3 sequence is CSARDFSGNYGYTF.

This chain links TRBV7-3 with TRBJ1-1; without DNA, the TCRdb call of TRBD1 cannot be checked. The CDR3 runs to 15 residues. The V gene's germline CDR1 is SGHTA and CDR2 FQGTGA. Here the CDR3 reads CASSVTGAGGTEAFF.

V usage is TRBV15 and J usage is TRBJ2-5; TCRdb names TRBD2, which stays unverified in the absence of DNA. The germline CDR1 and CDR2 sequences are LNHNV and YYDKDF (reference sequence). The CDR3 has 13 residues. CDR3 sequence: CATRPSNQETQYF.

This chain connects TRBV9 to TRBJ2-1; TCRdb's D gene call, TRBD2, goes unchecked for lack of DNA. Germline V gives CDR1 SGDLS, CDR2 YYNGEE. CDR3 length equals 19 residues. CDR3 loop: CASSAMTVAASGSYNEQFF.

V gene TRBV6-6 combines with J gene TRBJ1-4; the D gene TCRdb calls, TRBD1, cannot be checked with no DNA. The CDR3 spans 15 residues. Germline lookup yields CDR1 MNHNY and CDR2 SVGAGI (reference sequence). The chain's CDR3 is CASSTTSEPGEKLFF.

CDR3 amino acids: CASSVEGAGANVLTF. J is TRBJ2-6 and V is TRBV9; TCRdb's D gene call, TRBD1, goes unchecked for lack of DNA. Germline V lookup: CDR1 SGDLS, CDR2 YYNGEE. The CDR3 consists of 15 residues.

The chain employs TRBV9 and TRBJ1-1. Germline V lookup: CDR1 SGDLS, CDR2 YYNGEE. The CDR3 is 11 amino acids. The CDR3 here is CASSAGGEAFF.

V and J are TRBV12-3 or TRBV12-4 and TRBJ2-4; TCRdb's D gene call, TRBD1, goes unchecked for lack of DNA. The CDR3 has 12 amino acids. The CDR3 protein is CASSFGGAIQYF.

This chain links TRBV5-1 with TRBJ2-1; lacking DNA, the TRBD2 call made by TCRdb goes unchecked. There are 15 residues in the CDR3. CDR1 and CDR2 from the germline V gene are SGHRS and YFSETQ. The CDR3 region is CASSLGEGGINEQFF.

The chain has TRBV29-1 and TRBJ1-3; the TCRdb call, TRBD1, lacks DNA for checking. Germline V lookup: CDR1 SQVTM, CDR2 ANQGSEA. The CDR3 consists of 15 residues. CDR3 protein: CSVAQRDSSGNTIYF. The complete variable domain, with remaining parts taken from reference TRBV29-1 and TRBJ1-3, reads SAVISQKPSRDICQRGTSLTIQCQVDSQVTMMFWYRQQPGQSLTLIATANQGSEATYESGFVIDKFPISRPNLTFSTLTVSNMSPEDSSIYLCSVAQRDSSGNTIYFGEGSWLTVV.

The chain recombines TRBV29-1 with TRBJ2-7; TCRdb gives TRBD2 as the D gene, but with no DNA this cannot be confirmed. The CDR3 contains 12 residues. The germline gives CDR1 SQVTM, CDR2 ANQGSEA. The CDR3 protein is CSVVAGDGEQYF.

The gene calls are TRBV7-2 and TRBJ2-1; TCRdb calls TRBD2, which cannot be checked without DNA. The germline V gene encodes CDR1 SGHTA and CDR2 FQGNSA. This CDR3 has 15 amino acids. The CDR3 loop is CASTLGVMGSDEQFF.

The rearrangement joins TRBV14 to TRBJ1-4; the D gene TCRdb calls, TRBD1, cannot be checked with no DNA. CDR1 is SGHDN, CDR2 FVKESK, per germline. The length of the CDR3 is 15 residues. The CDR3 loop is CASSAFQGRGEKLFF.

The chain is built from TRBV4-1 and TRBJ2-3; TCRdb's assignment of TRBD1 cannot be checked, as there is no DNA. Germline values: CDR1 MGHRA, CDR2 YSYEKL. The CDR3 loop spans 13 amino acids. The CDR3 sequence is CASSPPGTDTQYF.

CDR3 sequence: CASSQVGHSYEQYF. V is TRBV4-1 and J is TRBJ2-7; absent DNA, TCRdb's TRBD1 call cannot be checked. Germline-derived CDR1 and CDR2 are MGHRA and YSYEKL. The CDR3 runs to 14 residues.